These 22 T cell receptor beta chains share one sample of origin, sequenced in a study of identical twins. MiXCR, applied by TCRdb to the 5' RACE reads, yields one record per CDR3 protein. The sample yields 240,000 or so distinct CDR3 sequences, under 12% seen once. Sequenced sample: memory T cells sorted from blood. The receptors shown here come from a man over 45 in good health.

This clonotype was detected ten times or more. The rearrangement uses TRBV25-1 and TRBJ2-7, with TRBD2 matching 8 bases. After removal of 3 bases from V and 6 bases from J, the junction contained 10 bases not matched to a gene. The length of the CDR3 is 15 residues. Germline CDR1 and CDR2: MGHDK and SYGVNS. CDR3 in DNA: TGTGCCAGCAGTGATGCCAGCGGGAGAATGAGCGAGCAGTACTTC. Protein: CASSDASGRMSEQYF.

In this sample, this clonotype turned up a few times. The chain combines TRBV4-1 with TRBJ2-7, with TRBD2 matching 14 bases. In germline, CDR1 is MGHRA, CDR2 YSYEKL. This CDR3 has 19 amino acids. V trimming: 2 bases; J trimming: 0 bases; junction bases outside the gene matches: 9. The CDR3 spells CASSQRTSGGPISSYEQYF. The DNA for the CDR3 is TGCGCCAGCAGCCAAAGGACTAGCGGGGGGCCCATAAGCTCCTACGAGCAGTACTTC.

This rearrangement joins TRBV7-9 to TRBJ1-4; D gene uncertain. The CDR3 runs 15 residues. With 5 bases removed from V and 3 bases from J, the gap between germline ends came to 13 bases. Germline V gives CDR1 SEHNR, CDR2 FQNEAQ (reference sequence). Written as DNA, the CDR3 is TGTGCCAGCAGCCCCTCTGGGCAACCTAATGAAAAACTGTTTTTT. The encoded protein is CASSPSGQPNEKLFF. Complete variable domain (other parts from reference TRBV7-9 and TRBJ1-4): DTGVSQNPRHKITKRGQNVTFRCDPISEHNRLYWYRQTLGQGPEFLTYFQNEAQLEKSRLLSDRFSAERPKGSFSTLEIQRTEQGDSAMYLCASSPSGQPNEKLFFGSGTQLSVL.

This clonotype turned up a few times. The V call is TRBV7-2, the J call TRBJ2-1; 9 bases match TRBD2. V trimming: 5 bases; J trimming: 4 bases; junction bases outside the gene matches: 6. The germline V gene has CDR1 SGHTA and CDR2 FQGNSA. CDR3 size: 15 residues. CDR3 nucleotide sequence: TGTGCCAGCAGCGGGCGGACTAGCGATTACAATGAGCAGTTCTTC. This gives the protein CASSGRTSDYNEQFF. Based on the CDR3 plus reference TRBV7-2 and TRBJ2-1, the full variable domain is GAGVSQSPSNKVTEKGKDVELRCDPISGHTALYWYRQSLGQGLEFLIYFQGNSAPDKSGLPSDRFSAERTGGSVSTLTIQRTQQEDSAVYLCASSGRTSDYNEQFFGPGTRLTVL.

This clonotype was recorded many times. The rearrangement joins TRBV20-1 to TRBJ1-5, with D hard to call. The CDR3 is 12 residues long. Looked up from germline, CDR1 is DFQATT and CDR2 is SNEGSKA (reference sequence). V lost 3 bases to trimming and J lost 5 bases, with 8 bases between them. CDR3 region: CSASDGDQPQHF. The CDR3 nucleotides are TGCAGTGCTAGCGACGGAGATCAGCCCCAGCATTTT.

This clonotype occurred many times. The chain carries TRBV20-1 and TRBJ2-7; 12 nucleotides agree with TRBD2. The CDR3 length is 15 residues. The germline CDR1 and CDR2 sequences are DFQATT and SNEGSKA (reference sequence). The trim removed 0 bases at V and 4 bases at J, leaving 4 bases unmatched. Here the CDR3 reads CSARDRTSGVYEQYF. In DNA form, the CDR3 reads TGCAGTGCTAGAGACAGGACTAGCGGGGTATACGAGCAGTACTTC.

The CDR3 is CASTARGNTGELFF. For the CDR3, the DNA is TGTGCCAGCACGGCCAGGGGGAACACCGGGGAGCTGTTTTTT. The chain links TRBV2 to TRBJ2-2; maybe TRBD1 (6 bases). The length of the CDR3 is 14 residues. Between the trimmed V and J ends, which lost 7 bases and 1 base, there was a span of 10 bases. In germline, CDR1 is SNHLY, CDR2 FYNNEI.

This clonotype was seen a few times. The V and J genes are TRBV12-3 or TRBV12-4 and TRBJ2-7, with 14 bases lining up with TRBD2. V was pared by 5 bases and J by 5 bases, with 8 bases of the junction left unmatched. This CDR3 is 16 amino acids long. CDR3 in DNA: TGTGCCAGCAGTCTGGGACTAGCGGGAGTCAGCCACGAGCAGTACTTC. This codes for CASSLGLAGVSHEQYF.

This clonotype was detected only a few times. The chain is built from TRBV7-9 and TRBJ1-4, with 10 positions matching TRBD1. Germline V gene data show CDR1 as SEHNR and CDR2 as FQNEAQ (reference sequence). This CDR3 is 14 amino acids long. V lost 4 bases, J lost 8 bases, and 4 bases stayed unmatched. CDR3 protein: CASSWTGGGEKLFF. The DNA of the CDR3 is TGTGCCAGCAGCTGGACAGGGGGTGGAGAAAAACTGTTTTTT.

A word on this clonotype: One junction end disagrees with the germline gene, perhaps due to a read error. V gene TRBV7-2 combines with J gene TRBJ1-5; D not certain. The CDR3 has 12 amino acids. Germline CDR1 SGHTA, CDR2 FQGNSA. In DNA form, the CDR3 reads TGTGCCAGCAGCTTAAGGTCCCAGCCCCAGGATTTT. Translating gives CASSLRSQPQDF.

This clonotype was detected ten times or more. CDR3: CASSVSGATNEKLFF. The CDR3, as DNA: TGTGCCAGCAGCGTATCCGGGGCGACTAATGAAAAACTGTTTTTT. The V and J genes are TRBV9 and TRBJ1-4; D is perhaps TRBD1 (5 bases). Germline V gene data show CDR1 as SGDLS and CDR2 as YYNGEE. V gave up 1 base and J gave up 2 bases, with 9 bases separating them. The CDR3 contains 15 residues.

This clonotype was counted once. A much larger clonotype is one base distant, so this may be a read error. A read error is likely, as this CDR3 ends without the conserved phenylalanine or tryptophan. The chain employs TRBV18 and TRBJ2-1; a weak D match, TRBD2 (5 bases). The CDR3 runs to 15 residues. Trimming pared 3 bases from V and 4 bases from J, leaving 13 bases between. CDR1 is KGHSH and CDR2 is LQKENI in the germline V gene. CDR3 region: CASSPTISPYNEQFY. CDR3 DNA sequence: TGTGCCAGCTCACCGACTATATCCCCGTACAATGAGCAGTTCTAC.

This clonotype was picked up a small number of times. The chain combines TRBV7-8 with TRBJ2-1; 14 nucleotides align to TRBD2. The CDR3 length is 18 residues. V dropped 6 bases and J dropped 2; count of bases not matched to a gene: 9. Germline lookup yields CDR1 SGHVS and CDR2 FQNEAQ. As DNA, the CDR3 is TGTGCCAGCAGACCGGGACTAGCGGGAGTTAGGACCTACAATGAGCAGTTCTTC. The encoded protein is CASRPGLAGVRTYNEQFF.

This clonotype has a handful of counts. This chain links TRBV9 with TRBJ2-3; D could derive from TRBD1 or TRBD2 (5 bases each). The CDR3 is 15 amino acids. Trimming shortened V by 3 bases and J by 1 base, and 12 bases separated the two germline ends. Germline-derived CDR1 and CDR2 are SGDLS and YYNGEE. The CDR3 DNA follows: TGTGCCAGCAGCGCGGGACCCGGCGGCACAGATACGCAGTATTTT. Amino acid sequence: CASSAGPGGTDTQYF.

The table lists this clonotype with a few counts. The chain is built from TRBV7-6 and TRBJ2-7; TRBD1 aligns across 7 bases. The V segment lost 5 bases and the J segment 5 bases; nucleotides outside the gene matches: 9. The CDR3 length is 14 residues. Per germline, CDR1 SGHVS and CDR2 FNYEAQ. The DNA of the CDR3 is TGTGCCAGCAGCGGGGGACAGTGGTACCACGAGCAGTACTTC. Encoded protein: CASSGGQWYHEQYF. The variable domain in full, completed from reference TRBV7-6 and TRBJ2-7, reads GAGVSQSPRYKVTKRGQDVALRCDPISGHVSLYWYRQALGQGPEFLTYFNYEAQQDKSGLPNDRFSAERPEGSISTLTIQRTEQRDSAMYRCASSGGQWYHEQYFGPGTRLTVT.

This clonotype was observed a handful of times. The chain joins TRBV4-3 to TRBJ2-7; no clear D. There are 16 residues in the CDR3. Germline CDR1 reads LGHNA; CDR2 reads YSLEER. V was trimmed by 3 bases and J by 2 bases, leaving 17 bases between them. As DNA, the CDR3 is TGCGCCAGCAGCCACGAATGGATTATTGGGGCCTACGAGCAGTACTTC. Protein sequence: CASSHEWIIGAYEQYF.

This clonotype was picked up a small number of times. V and J are TRBV7-2 and TRBJ2-3; 8 bases map to TRBD2. V dropped 4 bases and J dropped 5; count of bases not matched to a gene: 5. This CDR3 comprises 14 residues. The germline V gene has CDR1 SGHTA and CDR2 FQGNSA. The CDR3 coding sequence is TGTGCCAGCAGCTCATCGGGACTAGGAGATACGCAGTATTTT. Translating gives CASSSSGLGDTQYF.

There are a few counts of this clonotype. The chain has TRBV18 and TRBJ1-6; D is perhaps TRBD1 (5 bases). Germline V gene lookup returns CDR1 KGHSH and CDR2 LQKENI. V gave up 4 bases and J gave up 5 bases, with 18 bases separating them. This CDR3 is built from 17 residues. The CDR3 nucleotides are TGTGCCAGCTCACTGACCCACCCCGGGGCTAATAATTCACCCCTCCACTTT. Translating it yields CASSLTHPGANNSPLHF.

This clonotype has ten or more counts. The chain combines TRBV12-3 or TRBV12-4 with TRBJ2-2; D is uncertain. V was clipped by 4 bases and J by 2 bases, with 11 bases between them. The CDR3 runs to 15 residues. As DNA, the CDR3 is TGTGCCAGCAGTTCTTGGTTGGAAAACACCGGGGAGCTGTTTTTT. It specifies CASSSWLENTGELFF.

Ten or more counts support this clonotype. Here the CDR3 reads CSVVRGERTGELFF. The CDR3 coding sequence is TGCAGCGTTGTACGGGGGGAGAGAACCGGGGAGCTGTTTTTT. This chain joins TRBV29-1 and TRBJ2-2, with 7 bases matching TRBD2. The CDR3 covers 14 residues. Per germline, CDR1 SQVTM and CDR2 ANQGSEA. The V and J ends lost 4 bases and 5 bases, in that order; junction bases with no gene match: 7.

This clonotype was counted ten times or more. The rearrangement joins TRBV25-1 to TRBJ2-5, with TRBD1 matching over 8 bases. CDR1 MGHDK and CDR2 SYGVNS come from the germline V gene. V trimming: 2 bases; J trimming: 4 bases; junction bases outside the gene matches: 9. The CDR3 length is 16 residues. CDR3 region: CASSELVSTGGETQYF. The DNA of the CDR3 is TGTGCCAGCAGTGAACTAGTTAGTACAGGGGGAGAGACCCAGTACTTC.

The sample holds many counts of this clonotype. The CDR3 loop is CASSYTGGSGGEQFF. CDR3 in DNA: TGTGCCAGCAGTTACACAGGGGGCTCTGGCGGTGAGCAGTTCTTC. This chain uses TRBV6-5 with TRBJ2-1; 9 positions match TRBD1. The CDR3 length is 15 residues. Germline V lookup: CDR1 MNHEY, CDR2 SVGAGI. V trimming: 2 bases; J trimming: 9 bases; junction bases outside the gene matches: 8.